The 25 T cell receptor beta chains below come from one sample, sequenced in a study of Ad26.COV2.S vaccination and SARS-CoV-2 variants. Generated by immunoSEQ multiplex PCR, the TCRdb table keeps only in-frame clones and is missing some. The sample has approximately 480,000 clones, around 90% seen once. Treatment meaning: approximately 18 received Ad26.COV2.S at low or high dose, single or two shots; several received placebo; per-sample allocation not given. Sampling took place 63 days after the first vaccine or placebo injection. This specimen consisted of peripheral blood, obtained in a trial of Ad26.COV2.S vaccine versus placebo. The source of these receptors is a person aged 18 to 59 who received the Ad26.COV2.S COVID-19 vaccine or a placebo.

The table lists this clone with a few counts. The chain has TRBV19 and TRBJ1-2, with D perhaps TRBD1 (5 bases). Per the germline V gene, CDR1 is LNHDA and CDR2 is SQIVND (reference sequence). The germline V and J ends were trimmed by 7 bases and 4 bases, with 16 bases remaining between them. CDR3 size: 14 residues. CDR3 residues: CASKSGRRAYGYTF. The CDR3 region has the DNA TGTGCCAGTAAGTCGGGGCGCAGGGCCTATGGCTACACCTTC.

This rearrangement joins TRBV29-1 to TRBJ1-2; perhaps TRBD1 as D (6 bases). The V end lost 4 bases, the J end lost 5 bases, and 11 bases lay between the germline ends. Germline-derived CDR1 and CDR2 are SQVTM and ANQGSEA. The CDR3 is made up of 12 amino acids. Written as DNA, the CDR3 is TGCAGCGTTGTCGCAGGGGCGTATGGCTACACCTTC. As protein: CSVVAGAYGYTF.

The rearrangement joins TRBV28 to TRBJ2-5, with 7 nucleotides matching TRBD1. Germline assignment: CDR1 MDHEN and CDR2 SYDVKM. J was trimmed by 4 bases and V by 6 bases; bases with no gene match: 14. The CDR3 consists of 16 residues. Here the CDR3 reads CASRRERGGWSETQYF. The CDR3 DNA sequence: TGTGCCAGCAGGCGCGAAAGAGGGGGCTGGTCAGAGACCCAGTACTTC. Together with reference TRBV28 and TRBJ2-5, the CDR3 gives the full variable domain: DVKVTQSSRYLVKRTGEKVFLECVQDMDHENMFWYRQDPGLGLRLIYFSYDVKMKEKGDIPEGYSVSREKKERFSLILESASTNQTSMYLCASRRERGGWSETQYFGPGTRLLVL.

The chain links TRBV6-5 to TRBJ1-6; D gene uncertain. V lost 6 bases and J 1 base, leaving 7 bases between the germline ends. Germline CDR1 is MNHEY and CDR2 is SVGAGI. The CDR3 covers 14 residues. The CDR3: CASRDGSYNSPLHF. CDR3 DNA: TGTGCCAGCAGGGATGGGTCCTATAATTCACCCCTCCACTTT.

This sequence joins TRBV19 and TRBJ1-3, with D uncertain. Germline V lookup: CDR1 LNHDA, CDR2 SQIVND (reference sequence). The CDR3 totals 12 residues. Trimming removed 6 bases at V and 4 bases at J, with 7 bases between. The CDR3 DNA reads TGTGCCAGTAGCCTGAAAGGAAACACCATATATTTT. Protein product: CASSLKGNTIYF. Filled out from reference TRBV19 and TRBJ1-3, the complete variable domain reads DGGITQSPKYLFRKEGQNVTLSCEQNLNHDAMYWYRQDPGQGLRLIYYSQIVNDFQKGDIAEGYSVSREKKESFPLTVTSAQKNPTAFYLCASSLKGNTIYFGEGSWLTVV.

A remark on this clone: The sample contains more than one DNA sequence encoding this CDR3. The genes are TRBV7-2 and TRBJ2-7; D remains unclear. The germline V gene has CDR1 SGHTA and CDR2 FQGNSA. The CDR3 length is 14 residues. Trimming stripped 5 bases from V and 0 bases from J, with 11 bases between. Here the CDR3 reads CASSLGRNSYEQYF. For the CDR3, the DNA is TGTGCCAGCAGCCTCGGACGGAACTCCTACGAGCAGTACTTC.

The rearrangement joins TRBV6-1 to TRBJ2-5; 13 bases map to TRBD2. The CDR3 is 19 residues long. The germline V gene has CDR1 MNHNS and CDR2 SASEGT. J gave up 1 base and V 0 bases, and 8 bases lay outside the gene matches. The CDR3 nucleotides read TGTGCCAGCAGTGAAGCGACTAGCGGGAGGATAGCCCCCCAAGAGACCCAGTACTTC. Amino acids: CASSEATSGRIAPQETQYF.

The V gene is TRBV5-6, the J gene TRBJ2-7; D is uncertain. This CDR3 is 13 amino acids long. V lost 0 bases to trimming and J lost 3 bases, with 7 bases between them. Per germline, CDR1 SGHDT and CDR2 YYEEEE. This CDR3 is CASSLANFYEQYF. The CDR3 nucleotides read TGTGCCAGCAGCTTGGCAAACTTCTACGAGCAGTACTTC.

V is TRBV30 and J is TRBJ2-7; 10 bases align to TRBD1. V lost 5 bases to trimming and J lost 4 bases; unmatched junction nucleotides: 14. Looked up from germline, CDR1 is GTSNPN and CDR2 is SVGIG (reference sequence). The CDR3 sequence is 16 residues long. The CDR3 spells CAWAPGDRGLRYEQYF. The CDR3 coding sequence is TGTGCCTGGGCCCCTGGAGACAGGGGGCTTCGATACGAGCAGTACTTC.

The J gene is TRBJ2-7, the V gene TRBV28; D is unclear. The V end was cut by 6 bases, the J end by 6 bases, with 9 bases between. CDR1 MDHEN and CDR2 SYDVKM come from the germline V gene. This CDR3 comprises 11 residues. The CDR3 protein is CASRHRGEQYF. CDR3 nucleotides: TGTGCCAGCAGGCACAGAGGCGAGCAGTACTTC.

A note on this clone: Other DNA variants within this sample encode the same CDR3. The chain couples TRBV9 to TRBJ2-6, with D uncertain. The CDR3 is 15 amino acids. The V gene lost 0 bases and the J gene lost 0 bases, with 4 bases spanning the gap. Per the germline V gene, CDR1 is SGDLS and CDR2 is YYNGEE. The CDR3 DNA reads as TGTGCCAGCAGCGTAGCCGGCTCTGGGGCCAACGTCCTGACTTTC. This codes for CASSVAGSGANVLTF.

The V gene is TRBV12-5, the J gene TRBJ2-1; no clear D. There are 13 residues in the CDR3. From germline, CDR1 is LGHNT and CDR2 FRNRAP. V gave up 7 bases and J gave up 5 bases, with 12 bases separating them. DNA of the CDR3: TGTGCTAGTGCCCTGTCAACCCACAATGAGCAGTTCTTC. Its translation: CASALSTHNEQFF.

V usage is TRBV2 and J usage is TRBJ1-1; D might be TRBD1 (5 bases). Germline values: CDR1 SNHLY, CDR2 FYNNEI. CDR3 length equals 13 residues. Trimming shortened V by 4 bases and J by 1 base, and 7 bases separated the two germline ends. The CDR3 sequence is CASSAGQNTEAFF. The CDR3 region has the DNA TGTGCCAGCAGTGCCGGACAGAACACTGAAGCTTTCTTT.

V and J are TRBV16 and TRBJ2-5; 10 bases map to TRBD1. Per germline, CDR1 KGHSY and CDR2 FQNENV. The J segment lost 2 bases and the V segment lost 4 bases, leaving 4 bases of the junction unmatched. The CDR3 consists of 15 residues. The CDR3 sequence: CASSRTGGGQETQYF. The CDR3 DNA follows: TGTGCCAGCAGCCGGACAGGGGGTGGACAAGAGACCCAGTACTTC.

The gene calls are TRBV24-1 and TRBJ2-1, with D possibly matching TRBD2 (5 bases). The CDR3 is 14 residues long. Germline assignment: CDR1 KGHDR and CDR2 SFDVKD. V was cut by 3 bases and J by 8 bases, with 13 bases left in between. The CDR3 DNA follows: TGTGCCACCAGTGATATGGACGGGGTGTATGAGCAGTTCTTC. Translating gives CATSDMDGVYEQFF.

V gene TRBV5-1 combines with J gene TRBJ2-1, with 7 positions matching TRBD2. The germline V gene encodes CDR1 SGHRS and CDR2 YFSETQ. V dropped 3 bases and J dropped 2; count of bases not matched to a gene: 5. This CDR3 has 15 residues. CDR3 sequence reads: CASSSPGGTYNEQFF. DNA for the CDR3: TGCGCCAGCAGCTCCCCCGGGGGGACCTACAATGAGCAGTTCTTC.

This chain connects TRBV28 to TRBJ1-1; TRBD1 is a possible D gene (6 bases). Germline V CDR1 and CDR2: MDHEN, SYDVKM. The CDR3 spans 16 residues. The ends were cut back, 7 bases at V and 0 bases at J, with 18 bases in the middle. Here the CDR3 reads CASTPRAGAMNTEAFF. For the CDR3, the DNA is TGTGCCAGCACCCCCAGGGCGGGGGCCATGAACACTGAAGCTTTCTTT.

The chain uses TRBV5-4 and TRBJ2-3; D uncertain. V was shortened by 6 bases and J by 2 bases, with 16 bases between the two germline ends. The CDR3 has 15 amino acids. Germline V CDR1 and CDR2: SGHNT, YYREEE (reference sequence). CDR3 nucleotides: TGTGCCAGCAACACCGGCGGCCAGATCACAGATACGCAGTATTTT. It yields the protein CASNTGGQITDTQYF.

The CDR3 nucleotides read TGTGCCAGTAGTACCCGGGACGGTTCTTTTACCCAGTACTTC. It encodes CASSTRDGSFTQYF. The genes are TRBV19 and TRBJ2-5; the D call may be TRBD1 or TRBD2 (5 bases each). The V gene lost 4 bases and the J gene lost 8 bases, with 17 bases spanning the gap. This CDR3 has 14 amino acids. Germline V gene lookup returns CDR1 LNHDA and CDR2 SQIVND (reference sequence).

This rearrangement joins TRBV5-1 to TRBJ2-7; maybe TRBD1 (6 bases). V was pared by 0 bases and J by 6 bases, with 10 bases between. CDR3 size: 13 residues. Per the germline V gene, CDR1 is SGHRS and CDR2 is YFSETQ. CDR3 DNA: TGCGCCAGCAGCTTGGTAAGGGGGTTCGAGCAGTACTTC. Residues: CASSLVRGFEQYF.

The V and J genes are TRBV20-1 and TRBJ1-5, with D uncertain. CDR3 length: 11 amino acids. The germline V gene encodes CDR1 DFQATT and CDR2 SNEGSKA (reference sequence). The ends were cut back, 0 bases at V and 9 bases at J, with 6 bases in the middle. The CDR3 loop reads CSARDMGPQHF. The CDR3 nucleotides read TGCAGTGCTAGAGATATGGGGCCCCAGCATTTT.

Concerning this clone itself: This CDR3 is also generated by other DNA sequences in the sample. The chain combines TRBV18 with TRBJ1-3, with D uncertain. The V and J ends lost 1 base and 0 bases respectively, with 7 bases between them. The CDR3 extends over 15 amino acids. CDR1 and CDR2 (germline): KGHSH, LQKENI. The CDR3 region is CASSPQASSGNTIYF. The CDR3 DNA sequence: TGTGCCAGCTCACCACAGGCTAGCTCTGGAAACACCATATATTTT.

The chain combines TRBV4-1 with TRBJ1-4, with D hard to call. CDR3 length equals 17 residues. Trimming cost V 0 bases and J 8 bases, with 19 bases left between them. Germline V gene lookup returns CDR1 MGHRA and CDR2 YSYEKL. This CDR3 is CASSQDPRLAWEEKLFF. In DNA form, the CDR3 reads TGCGCCAGCAGCCAAGATCCTCGGCTTGCCTGGGAAGAAAAACTGTTTTTT.

V gene TRBV15 combines with J gene TRBJ2-1; D call uncertain. The CDR3 has 16 amino acids. V was shortened by 1 base and J by 0 bases, with 10 bases between the two germline ends. Germline CDR1 LNHNV, CDR2 YYDKDF (reference sequence). For the CDR3, the DNA is TGTGCCACCAGCAGAGTGGGCGGATACTCCTACAATGAGCAGTTCTTC. Translated, it gives CATSRVGGYSYNEQFF.

This sequence joins TRBV5-4 and TRBJ1-2, with 10 bases fitting TRBD1. The junction had 6 bases not matched to a gene; V was cut back by 3 bases and J by 10 bases. Per the germline V gene, CDR1 is SGHNT and CDR2 is YYREEE (reference sequence). The CDR3 is 13 amino acids. The DNA for the CDR3 is TGTGCCAGCAGCTCCGGGACAGGGGTTTTCTACACCTTC. Translation gives CASSSGTGVFYTF.